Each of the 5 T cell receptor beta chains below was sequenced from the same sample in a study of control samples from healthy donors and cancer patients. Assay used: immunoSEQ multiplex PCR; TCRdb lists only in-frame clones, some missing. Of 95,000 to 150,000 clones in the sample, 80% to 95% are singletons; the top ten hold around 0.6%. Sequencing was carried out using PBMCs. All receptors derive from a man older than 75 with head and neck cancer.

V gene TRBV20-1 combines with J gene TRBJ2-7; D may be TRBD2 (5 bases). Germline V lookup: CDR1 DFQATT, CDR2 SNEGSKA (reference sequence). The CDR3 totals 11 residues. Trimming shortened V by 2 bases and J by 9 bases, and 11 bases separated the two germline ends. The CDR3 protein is CSARKDSGQYF. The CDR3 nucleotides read TGCAGTGCTAGAAAGGACTCTGGGCAGTACTTC.

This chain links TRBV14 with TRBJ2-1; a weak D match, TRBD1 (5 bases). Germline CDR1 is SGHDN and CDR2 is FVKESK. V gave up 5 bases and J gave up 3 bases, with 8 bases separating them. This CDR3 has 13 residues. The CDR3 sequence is CASSSRVYNEQFF. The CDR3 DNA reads TGTGCCAGCAGCTCCAGGGTCTACAATGAGCAGTTCTTC.

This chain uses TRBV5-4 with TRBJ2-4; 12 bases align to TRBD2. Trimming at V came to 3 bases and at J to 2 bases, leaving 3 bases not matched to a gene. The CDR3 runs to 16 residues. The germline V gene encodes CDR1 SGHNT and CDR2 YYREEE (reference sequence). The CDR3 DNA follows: TGTGCCAGCAGCTGGGGACTAGCGGGTACCAAAAACATTCAGTACTTC. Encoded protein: CASSWGLAGTKNIQYF.

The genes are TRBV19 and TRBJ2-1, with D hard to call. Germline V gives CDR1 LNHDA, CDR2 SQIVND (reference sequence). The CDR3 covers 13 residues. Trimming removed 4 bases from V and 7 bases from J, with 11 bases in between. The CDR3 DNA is TGTGCCAGTAGTACCACTCGTCAGAATGAGCAGTTCTTC. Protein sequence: CASSTTRQNEQFF.

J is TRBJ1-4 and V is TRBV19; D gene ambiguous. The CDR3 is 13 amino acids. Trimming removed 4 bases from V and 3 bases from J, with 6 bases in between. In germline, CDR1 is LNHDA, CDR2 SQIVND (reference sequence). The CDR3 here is CASSTRSNEKLFF. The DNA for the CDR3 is TGTGCCAGTAGTACCCGATCTAATGAAAAACTGTTTTTT.